A single sample is the source of the 32 T cell receptor beta chains below, sequenced in a study of OX40 agonist ivuxolimab in advanced cancers. Measured with immunoSEQ multiplex PCR; TCRdb has only the in-frame clones, and not every one. The table includes about 83,000 clones, roughly four fifths detected once. Specimen: CD4+ or CD8+ T cells sorted from blood, collected in a trial of the OX40 agonist ivuxolimab. Receptors were obtained from an adult with an advanced solid tumor such as melanoma, head and neck, liver or kidney cancer.

This clone was counted only a few times. This chain connects TRBV4-2 to TRBJ1-6; no reliable D call. V dropped 4 bases and J dropped 5 bases, with 9 bases sitting between them. The CDR3 sequence is 14 residues long. The germline V gene has CDR1 LGHNA and CDR2 YNFKEQ. The CDR3 loop is CASSPGRNNSPLHF. CDR3 in DNA: TGTGCCAGCAGCCCTGGACGGAATAATTCACCCCTCCACTTT.

Only one count was recorded for this clone. The J gene is TRBJ2-4, the V gene TRBV7-8; D perhaps matches TRBD2 (7 bases). Germline V gene sequence: CDR1 SGHVS, CDR2 FQNEAQ. Trimming pared 0 bases from V and 2 bases from J, leaving 20 bases between. This CDR3 comprises 19 residues. The CDR3 here is CASSLAGPSRGASKNIQYF. The CDR3 DNA reads as TGTGCCAGCAGCTTAGCGGGACCCAGCCGGGGGGCTTCCAAAAACATTCAGTACTTC.

CDR3 protein: CASSQAVNTIYF. The CDR3 DNA is TGTGCCAGCAGCCAAGCGGTAAACACCATATATTTT. The V call is TRBV14, the J call TRBJ1-3; D gene ambiguous. The CDR3 is 12 residues long. CDR1 and CDR2 (germline): SGHDN, FVKESK. Trimming took off 1 base at V and 6 bases at J, with 4 bases between the two ends.

This chain uses TRBV7-2 with TRBJ2-6; D uncertain. The V and J ends lost 2 bases and 0 bases respectively, with 11 bases between them. The CDR3 is made up of 17 amino acids. Germline CDR1 reads SGHTA; CDR2 reads FQGNSA. The CDR3 spells CASSLKSWSSGANVLTF. CDR3 DNA sequence: TGTGCCAGCAGCTTAAAGTCCTGGAGCTCTGGGGCCAACGTCCTGACTTTC.

CDR3 sequence (DNA): TGTGCCAGCAGTTACGACAGATCTAACTATGGCTACACCTTC. Protein product: CASSYDRSNYGYTF. V usage is TRBV6-5 and J usage is TRBJ1-2, with D perhaps matching TRBD1 (5 bases). Germline CDR1 MNHEY, CDR2 SVGAGI. The CDR3 runs 14 residues. Between the trimmed V and J ends, which lost 2 bases and 0 bases, there was a span of 7 bases.

This rearrangement joins TRBV5-8 to TRBJ2-7; D remains ambiguous. The germline V and J ends were trimmed by 4 bases and 0 bases, with 14 bases remaining between them. Germline-derived CDR1 and CDR2 are SGHTS and YDEGEE. CDR3 size: 15 residues. The CDR3 region is CASSLLGGSSYEQYF. CDR3 DNA: TGTGCCAGCAGCCTGCTAGGCGGAAGCTCCTACGAGCAGTACTTC.

This chain connects TRBV7-3 to TRBJ2-1; D possibly corresponds to TRBD1 (5 bases). Germline CDR1 is SGHTA and CDR2 is FQGTGA. The CDR3 loop spans 14 amino acids. Trimming removed 1 base from V and 2 bases from J, with 6 bases in between. CDR3 in amino acids: CASSLRTTYNEQFF. The CDR3 coding sequence is TGTGCCAGCAGCTTAAGGACAACCTACAATGAGCAGTTCTTC.

This clone showed up just once. The rearrangement links TRBV6-6 to TRBJ2-3, with D hard to call. The CDR3 spans 13 residues. Germline-derived CDR1 and CDR2 are MNHNY and SVGAGI (reference sequence). V was clipped by 8 bases and J by 0 bases, with 9 bases between them. The CDR3 DNA sequence: TGTGCCAGCGCCGCCTTTAGCACAGATACGCAGTATTTT. Translating it yields CASAAFSTDTQYF.

This clone turned up a few times. J is TRBJ1-1 and V is TRBV10-3; 8 bases agree with TRBD1. The junction had 9 bases not matched to a gene; V was cut back by 10 bases and J by 5 bases. CDR1 is ENHRY and CDR2 is SYGVKD in the germline V gene. The CDR3 contains 13 residues. CDR3 protein: CANAGGLETEAFF. CDR3 bases: TGTGCCAACGCAGGGGGCTTGGAGACTGAAGCTTTCTTT.

This chain connects TRBV30 to TRBJ2-7; weak D call: TRBD2 (5 bases). This CDR3 spans 14 amino acids. CDR1 and CDR2 (germline): GTSNPN, SVGIG (reference sequence). The V and J ends lost 3 bases and 2 bases respectively, with 14 bases between them. The CDR3 DNA is TGTGCCTGGAGCCCCGGACTGGCCCCCTACGAGCAGTACTTC. Protein product: CAWSPGLAPYEQYF.

The chain has TRBV2 and TRBJ2-5, with TRBD2 identical over 15 bases. Germline loops: CDR1 SNHLY, CDR2 FYNNEI. There are 16 residues in the CDR3. Losses at the gene ends were 7 bases for V and 3 bases for J; bases not matched to a gene: 6. In DNA, the CDR3 is TGTGCCAGCAAGGGGACTAGCGGGGGGCCCGAAGAGACCCAGTACTTC. Its protein product is CASKGTSGGPEETQYF.

The CDR3 coding sequence is TGTGCCAGCAGTTACCCACAGGGGGCTCTGACCGGGGAGCTGTTTTTT. Its translation is CASSYPQGALTGELFF. V gene TRBV6-5 combines with J gene TRBJ2-2, with 9 bases aligning to TRBD1. Germline V lookup: CDR1 MNHEY, CDR2 SVGAGI. V was pared by 2 bases and J by 5 bases, with 6 bases of the junction left unmatched. This CDR3 is 16 amino acids long.

This chain joins TRBV11-2 and TRBJ2-1; D is unresolved. CDR1 is SGHAT and CDR2 is FQNNGV in the germline V gene. Between the trimmed V and J ends, which lost 2 bases and 7 bases, there was a span of 15 bases. The CDR3 spans 15 residues. The CDR3 sequence is CASSLNPGDLNEQFF. CDR3 nucleotide sequence: TGTGCCAGCAGCTTAAATCCCGGCGATTTGAATGAGCAGTTCTTC.

The gene calls are TRBV2 and TRBJ2-5; 10 bases match TRBD2. The germline V gene has CDR1 SNHLY and CDR2 FYNNEI. The CDR3 is made up of 15 amino acids. V dropped 4 bases and J dropped 3; count of bases not matched to a gene: 5. This chain's CDR3 is CASSVGTSVEETQYF. CDR3 DNA: TGTGCCAGCAGTGTGGGGACTAGCGTGGAAGAGACCCAGTACTTC. The full variable domain, completed using reference TRBV2 and TRBJ2-5, is EPEVTQTPSHQVTQMGQEVILRCVPISNHLYFYWYRQILGQKVEFLVSFYNNEISEKSEIFDDQFSVERPDGSNFTLKIRSTKLEDSAMYFCASSVGTSVEETQYFGPGTRLLVL.

This chain links TRBV5-8 with TRBJ1-1; 9 nucleotides match TRBD1. CDR3 size: 14 residues. J gave up 3 bases and V 3 bases, and 3 bases lay outside the gene matches. The V gene's germline CDR1 is SGHTS and CDR2 YDEGEE. CDR3 amino acids: CASSWGQGDTEAFF. The CDR3 DNA follows: TGTGCCAGCAGCTGGGGACAGGGCGACACTGAAGCTTTCTTT.

This rearrangement joins TRBV15 to TRBJ1-1; a possible D gene is TRBD1 (6 bases). Trimming took off 2 bases at V and 0 bases at J, with 10 bases between the two ends. This CDR3 is built from 15 residues. Germline-derived CDR1 and CDR2 are LNHNV and YYDKDF (reference sequence). CDR3 sequence reads: CATSRLDRMNTEAFF. DNA for the CDR3: TGTGCCACCAGCAGACTTGACAGGATGAACACTGAAGCTTTCTTT.

The V call is TRBV5-1, the J call TRBJ2-2; D may be TRBD1 (6 bases). Trimming took 0 bases from V and 2 from J, leaving 8 bases between them. The CDR3 covers 15 residues. Germline CDR1 SGHRS, CDR2 YFSETQ. The CDR3 region is CASSLDRANTGELFF. For the CDR3, the DNA is TGCGCCAGCAGCTTGGACAGGGCAAACACCGGGGAGCTGTTTTTT.

The rearrangement uses TRBV5-1 and TRBJ2-7; 9 nucleotides align to TRBD1. CDR3 length: 16 residues. Trimming removed 2 bases from V and 6 bases from J; junction bases left unmatched: 12. CDR1 and CDR2 from the germline V gene are SGHRS and YFSETQ. CDR3 bases: TGCGCCAGCAGCTTAGGGACAGGGATTCTCGGGTTCGAGCAGTACTTC. Residues: CASSLGTGILGFEQYF.

The rearrangement links TRBV7-2 to TRBJ2-1; 13 nucleotides agree with TRBD2. Germline assignment: CDR1 SGHTA and CDR2 FQGNSA. CDR3 length: 19 amino acids. J gave up 2 bases and V 4 bases, and 11 bases lay outside the gene matches. The CDR3 is CASSSQTSGGFHPYNEQFF. As DNA, the CDR3 is TGTGCCAGCAGCTCTCAGACTAGCGGGGGGTTTCACCCCTACAATGAGCAGTTCTTC.

CDR3 DNA sequence: TGTGCCAGCAGTCTAGGGGACAGGGTAATCGAGCAGTACTTC. It specifies CASSLGDRVIEQYF. J is TRBJ2-7 and V is TRBV28, with 9 bases identical to TRBD1. The germline V gene encodes CDR1 MDHEN and CDR2 SYDVKM. This CDR3 has 14 amino acids. V dropped 5 bases and J dropped 6; count of bases not matched to a gene: 8.

V is TRBV29-1 and J is TRBJ2-3; tentatively, D is TRBD1 (6 bases). Looked up from germline, CDR1 is SQVTM and CDR2 is ANQGSEA. This CDR3 comprises 13 residues. V was clipped by 6 bases and J by 4 bases, with 14 bases between them. The CDR3 loop is CSVDQGSADTQYF. Here the CDR3 DNA reads TGCAGCGTGGACCAGGGGAGCGCAGATACGCAGTATTTT.

This clone was recorded only once. CDR3 DNA: TGTGCCAGCAGTTTAGCCCCAGCCGGAACCTACGAGCAGTACTTC. Amino acid sequence: CASSLAPAGTYEQYF. This chain connects TRBV28 to TRBJ2-7; no reliable D call. In germline, CDR1 is MDHEN, CDR2 SYDVKM. The CDR3 is made up of 15 amino acids. V was trimmed by 2 bases and J by 2 bases, leaving 13 bases between them.

The rearrangement uses TRBV28 and TRBJ2-7; D ambiguous. CDR1 MDHEN and CDR2 SYDVKM come from the germline V gene. The length of the CDR3 is 14 residues. V was cut by 8 bases and J by 2 bases, with 16 bases left in between. Here the CDR3 reads CASRGQSIAYEQYF. The CDR3 DNA reads as TGTGCCAGCCGCGGCCAAAGCATTGCCTACGAGCAGTACTTC.

V is TRBV5-4 and J is TRBJ1-5; 7 nucleotides agree with TRBD1. The CDR3 length is 14 residues. V shed 4 bases, J shed 2 bases, and the junction held 3 bases outside the gene matches. Per germline, CDR1 SGHNT and CDR2 YYREEE (reference sequence). Here the CDR3 reads CASSRDRGNQPQHF. CDR3 coding DNA: TGTGCCAGCAGCAGAGACAGGGGCAATCAGCCCCAGCATTTT.

V is TRBV6-5 and J is TRBJ1-1; D may be TRBD1 (5 bases). CDR1 and CDR2 from the germline V gene are MNHEY and SVGAGI. The V end lost 0 bases, the J end lost 4 bases, and 9 bases lay between the germline ends. The CDR3 is 14 residues long. CDR3 sequence (DNA): TGTGCCAGCAGTTACTCCCGCGGGGGCACTGAAGCTTTCTTT. Protein product: CASSYSRGGTEAFF.

This clone was seen only once. This rearrangement joins TRBV11-3 to TRBJ2-7; 7 bases are a match to TRBD1. V dropped 1 base and J dropped 3; count of bases not matched to a gene: 9. Germline lookup yields CDR1 SGHNT and CDR2 YENEEA. The length of the CDR3 is 16 residues. The CDR3 nucleotides read TGTGCCAGCAGCTTAGGCCTTACAGGGGACAACTACGAGCAGTACTTC. As protein: CASSLGLTGDNYEQYF.

V gene TRBV28 combines with J gene TRBJ1-4; weak D call: TRBD1 (5 bases). This CDR3 is built from 16 residues. Germline-derived CDR1 and CDR2 are MDHEN and SYDVKM. The V and J ends lost 3 bases and 4 bases respectively, with 15 bases between them. CDR3 bases: TGTGCCAGCAGTTTCCCCCAGAGTGGGGGTAATGAAAAACTGTTTTTT. Its protein product is CASSFPQSGGNEKLFF.

The CDR3 coding sequence is TGTGCCAGCAGCACTAGGGTGTTCGGAAACACCATATATTTT. It translates to CASSTRVFGNTIYF. The V call is TRBV2, the J call TRBJ1-3; D gene ambiguous. CDR1 and CDR2 (germline): SNHLY, FYNNEI. The CDR3 covers 14 residues. Trimming cost V 6 bases and J 4 bases, with 13 bases left between them.

V usage is TRBV19 and J usage is TRBJ1-6; no definite D call. Germline V gene lookup returns CDR1 LNHDA and CDR2 SQIVND (reference sequence). This CDR3 region has 13 residues. Trimming cost V 5 bases and J 7 bases, with 9 bases left between them. CDR3 bases: TGTGCCAGTAGTTTGTCCGGGAATTCACCCCTCCACTTT. It is translated as CASSLSGNSPLHF.

In this sample, this clone turned up a few times. The chain carries TRBV5-1 and TRBJ1-4; D is ambiguous. CDR3 size: 13 residues. The germline V gene has CDR1 SGHRS and CDR2 YFSETQ. With 4 bases removed from V and 6 bases from J, the gap between germline ends came to 10 bases. The CDR3 region has the DNA TGCGCCAGCAGCCTTGCGGCTTATGAAAAACTGTTTTTT. Amino acids: CASSLAAYEKLFF.

This clone was seen just once. The DNA for the CDR3 is TGTGCCAGTAGGCTTAGCGGGGATACGCAGTATTTT. Translation gives CASRLSGDTQYF. The rearrangement joins TRBV19 to TRBJ2-3, with 7 positions matching TRBD2. This CDR3 region has 12 residues. Trimming at V came to 6 bases and at J to 6 bases, leaving 3 bases not matched to a gene. The V gene's germline CDR1 is LNHDA and CDR2 SQIVND (reference sequence).

The chain joins TRBV6-1 to TRBJ1-5; maybe TRBD1 (6 bases). Germline values: CDR1 MNHNS, CDR2 SASEGT. The ends were cut back, 7 bases at V and 4 bases at J, with 14 bases in the middle. CDR3 length: 14 residues. CDR3 nucleotides: TGTGCCAGCACTCGAGGGGGGGCGAATCAGCCCCAGCATTTT. It translates to CASTRGGANQPQHF.